This is a list of T cell receptor beta chains from one sample in a study of blood T cell repertoires in COVID-19. Method: immunoSEQ multiplex PCR; TCRdb's copy keeps in-frame clones and lacks some. The sample consists of 180,000 or so clones, 80% to 85% of them appearing once. Sequencing used peripheral blood. All receptors derive from a woman in her seventies with COVID-19, enrolled during active disease. Both conserved end residues are part of each CDR3. Fields, in order: CDR3 protein, J gene, V gene.

CASSHSGSPQHF,TRBJ1-5,TRBV3-1/TRBV3-2
CASSETTGSNEKLFF,TRBJ1-4,TRBV2
CASRKDSLNQNTIYF,TRBJ1-3,TRBV5-1
CASSPRTGNNSPLHF,TRBJ1-6,TRBV28
CASSLQDFSNQPQHF,TRBJ1-5,TRBV2
CASSDPGQGYGNTIYF,TRBJ1-3,TRBV2
CASRPPGDGFDEQFF,TRBJ2-1,TRBV6-6
CASRQANTGELFF,TRBJ2-2,TRBV25-1
CASRTGLQPQHF,TRBJ1-5,TRBV6-6
CARTGEGQCYEQFF,TRBJ2-1,TRBV5-3
CAIRLVSTYEQYF,TRBJ2-7,TRBV10-3
CASSVGGQGEKLFF,TRBJ1-4,TRBV9
CASGTLPGTEAFF,TRBJ1-1,TRBV5-1
CASSRGRPSYEQYF,TRBJ2-7,TRBV19
CASSPLAGGLSTEQYF,TRBJ2-7,TRBV18
CASSFPQQDEQFF,TRBJ2-1,TRBV5-1
CASSPGGTQYF,TRBJ2-5,TRBV11-2
CASSYRLATADTQYF,TRBJ2-3,TRBV6-2/TRBV6-3
CASSLAGQVLFF,TRBJ2-1,TRBV28
CASSQGPHQPQHF,TRBJ1-5,TRBV6-5
CASSLAGAETQYF,TRBJ2-5,TRBV7-9
CASTYRGLGTEAFF,TRBJ1-1,TRBV19
CASSERSGGNSPLHF,TRBJ1-6,TRBV6-1
CASSQQTQGIYGYTF,TRBJ1-2,TRBV3-1/TRBV3-2
CSARGQLEAFF,TRBJ1-1,TRBV20-1
CASSTSVGGSGKVDTQYF,TRBJ2-3,TRBV28
CASSSGQGGGSDTQYF,TRBJ2-3,TRBV5-1
CASSPRQGLDTEAFF,TRBJ1-1,TRBV5-1
CASGRPDSNQPQHF,TRBJ1-5,TRBV9
CASSLAAIGGYTF,TRBJ1-2,TRBV7-2
CASSIRQGTEAFF,TRBJ1-1,TRBV19
CASSLTGGSYGYTF,TRBJ1-2,TRBV5-1
CASSPYRGANTGELFF,TRBJ2-2,TRBV18
CASSSLTKAGSEAFF,TRBJ1-1,TRBV28
CATSDLGQGGGYTF,TRBJ1-2,TRBV24-1
CASSAGWTGSDEQFF,TRBJ2-1,TRBV9
CASSALSSGSSNEQFF,TRBJ2-1,TRBV9
CASRRNYYNEQFF,TRBJ2-1,TRBV28
CAWREGWGQPQHF,TRBJ1-5,TRBV30
CASGPGGTEAFF,TRBJ1-1,TRBV12-5
CASSLGQDRGGYTF,TRBJ1-2,TRBV7-8
CAISDPGVRGETQYF,TRBJ2-5,TRBV10-3
CASFTRGTEAFF,TRBJ1-1,TRBV28
CAISDGTGGYEQYF,TRBJ2-7,TRBV10-3
CASSLDASGGTQYF,TRBJ2-5,TRBV11-3
CASSFRARANSHEQYF,TRBJ2-7,TRBV7-8
CASSYPPGQGGGYTF,TRBJ1-2,TRBV6-2/TRBV6-3
CASSQNRQSSYNSPLHF,TRBJ1-6,TRBV4-1
CASSDGAGDTDTQYF,TRBJ2-3,TRBV2
CASSSGLALNTEAFF,TRBJ1-1,TRBV11-2
CASSVTEGSGYGYTF,TRBJ1-2,TRBV27